This record concerns one T cell receptor beta chain sequence. What it binds is not known. Healthy donors of bone marrow made up the group. The PCR contained 60 Vbeta and 13 Jbeta primers. Data came from immunoSEQ multiplex PCR; TCRdb stores just in-frame clones and leaves some out. The sample carries fewer than 200,000 clones, around four fifths recorded once. The data stem from a study of cytomegalovirus exposure and HLA in healthy donors. Overall study results and limits: Many donors carried some public TCRs, although rarity characterized most TCR sequences.

The length of the CDR3 is 13 residues. V was pared by 1 base and J by 6 bases, with 7 bases between. The V gene's germline CDR1 is SSHAT and CDR2 FNYEAQ (reference sequence). The sequence derives from a female donor in good health and CMV-seronegative. This chain uses TRBV7-7 with TRBJ2-1; no reliable D call. The sample taken for sequencing was PBMCs. CDR3 nucleotides: TGTGCCAGCAGCTTAGGCTGGGCCAATGAGCAGTTCTTC. It is translated as CASSLGWANEQFF.